The entry below describes one TCR beta chain. At one end the junction does not follow the germline gene, possibly because of a read error. TCRdb analysed the 5' RACE reads with MiXCR anew, one entry per CDR3 protein. The repertoire consists of hundreds of thousands of distinct CDR3 sequences, with under 30% occurring once and the leading ten covering around 5.6%. Germline V CDR1 and CDR2: SGHRS, YFSETQ. The CDR3 extends over 15 amino acids. This record comes from a study of identical twins' blood T cells. All three twin pairs grew up together with likely shared infections and vaccines. The TCR originated in a woman aged 18 to 55 in good health. Input material: PBMCs. The V call is TRBV5-1, the J call TRBJ2-7, with a possible D match to TRBD2 (5 bases). CDR3 region: CASSLERGLTYVQYF. In DNA, the CDR3 is TGCGCCAGCAGCTTGGAACGGGGTTTAACCTACGTGCAGTACTTC.